One and the same sample provided the 10 T cell receptor beta chains below, sequenced in a study of CDR3 diversity in severe acne. Via MiXCR, TCRdb re-called the PCR reads, giving one row per CDR3 protein. The repertoire holds 79,000 or so distinct CDR3 sequences, with 45% to 50% as singletons. The sequenced sample was blood. Receptors were obtained from a male donor with severe acne vulgaris.

As to this clonotype: This may arise from a read error, as a much more abundant clone is one base away. Since no conserved phenylalanine or tryptophan closes the CDR3, a read error is the likely cause. Written as DNA, the CDR3 is TGCAGTGCTAGAGATAGCCGGGACTCCTACAATGAGCAGTTCCTC. This codes for CSARDSRDSYNEQFL. This chain connects TRBV20-1 to TRBJ2-1; possible D gene TRBD2, 5 bases. This CDR3 is built from 15 residues. V was pared by 0 bases and J by 0 bases, with 9 bases between. The germline V gene has CDR1 DFQATT and CDR2 SNEGSKA (reference sequence).

The gene calls are TRBV7-4 and TRBJ2-1; 13 positions agree with TRBD2. The J segment lost 5 bases and the V segment lost 4 bases, leaving 5 bases of the junction unmatched. Germline lookup yields CDR1 SGHVT and CDR2 SQSDAQ. The CDR3 length is 16 residues. The CDR3 DNA follows: TGTGCCAGCAGCTCGGAAACTAGCGGGAGGGACAATGAGCAGTTCTTC. It translates to CASSSETSGRDNEQFF.

The rearrangement uses TRBV5-4 and TRBJ1-6; 11 bases are shared with TRBD1. Germline V gives CDR1 SGHNT, CDR2 YYREEE (reference sequence). This CDR3 has 15 amino acids. J was trimmed by 10 bases and V by 3 bases; bases with no gene match: 6. The CDR3, as DNA: TGTGCCAGCAGCTCAACAGGGACAGGGGGATCACCCCTCCACTTT. Its translation: CASSSTGTGGSPLHF.

At least ten counts were recorded for this clonotype. The V and J genes are TRBV15 and TRBJ2-7, with 9 bases lining up with TRBD1. The J segment lost 4 bases and the V segment lost 3 bases, leaving 7 bases of the junction unmatched. There are 15 residues in the CDR3. Germline V gene lookup returns CDR1 LNHNV and CDR2 YYDKDF (reference sequence). The CDR3 loop reads CATSSPGQGWYEQYF. In DNA form, the CDR3 reads TGTGCCACCAGCAGTCCGGGACAGGGTTGGTACGAGCAGTACTTC.

This clonotype was counted at least ten times. This sequence joins TRBV4-3 and TRBJ2-1; weak D call: TRBD2 (6 bases). Germline V gives CDR1 LGHNA, CDR2 YSLEER. V was shortened by 6 bases and J by 2 bases, with 14 bases between the two germline ends. This CDR3 spans 15 amino acids. CDR3 amino acids: CASSPGSIPYNEQFF. CDR3 DNA: TGCGCCAGCAGTCCCGGGAGTATCCCCTACAATGAGCAGTTCTTC.

The V and J genes are TRBV20-1 and TRBJ2-2, with 8 nucleotides matching TRBD1. V trimming: 1 base; J trimming: 0 bases; junction bases outside the gene matches: 1. Per the germline V gene, CDR1 is DFQATT and CDR2 is SNEGSKA (reference sequence). CDR3 length equals 15 residues. In DNA form, the CDR3 reads TGCAGTGCTAGAGGGGACAGGCCGAACACCGGGGAGCTGTTTTTT. Its protein product is CSARGDRPNTGELFF.

The chain employs TRBV5-4 and TRBJ2-1; D is ambiguous. V lost 0 bases and J 5 bases, leaving 6 bases between the germline ends. Germline assignment: CDR1 SGHNT and CDR2 YYREEE (reference sequence). This CDR3 is 13 amino acids long. DNA of the CDR3: TGTGCCAGCAGCTTGGAGTCTCACAATGAGCAGTTCTTC. It codes for CASSLESHNEQFF.

This sequence joins TRBV5-1 and TRBJ2-3; 9 bases are shared with TRBD1. The CDR3 is 16 amino acids. Germline-derived CDR1 and CDR2 are SGHRS and YFSETQ. The trim removed 4 bases at V and 3 bases at J, leaving 9 bases unmatched. In DNA, the CDR3 is TGCGCCAGCAGCACGGGACAGGGCTCTTGGACAGATACGCAGTATTTT. Translation: CASSTGQGSWTDTQYF.

V and J are TRBV27 and TRBJ1-6; D is perhaps TRBD1 (6 bases). Germline CDR1 MNHEY, CDR2 SMNVEV (reference sequence). Between the trimmed V and J ends, which lost 9 bases and 11 bases, there was a span of 20 bases. The CDR3 spans 14 residues. The CDR3 loop is CASPGGLEDPPLHF. DNA for the CDR3: TGTGCCAGTCCTGGGGGCCTTGAGGATCCACCCCTCCACTTT.

As regards this clonotype: This is likely a read error, given that the CDR3 carries no conserved phenylalanine or tryptophan at its end. This rearrangement joins TRBV10-3 to TRBJ1-3; D is possibly TRBD1 (6 bases). CDR3 size: 13 residues. The germline gives CDR1 ENHRY, CDR2 SYGVKD. V was pared by 8 bases and J by 3 bases, with 11 bases between. The CDR3 loop reads CAIGTGSGNTIYL. The CDR3 coding sequence is TGTGCCATCGGCACAGGGAGTGGAAACACCATATATCTT.